These T cell receptor beta chains were read from a single sample in a study of T cell responses to AZD1222 COVID-19 vaccine. Data came from immunoSEQ multiplex PCR; TCRdb stores just in-frame clones and leaves some out. Of approximately 210,000 clones detected, less than 95% appear once; the ten largest clones hold approximately 1.7%. Sequences were derived from peripheral blood, sampled 28 days after the second dose of the MenACWY control vaccine. These receptors were taken from an adult who received the MenACWY meningococcal vaccine as a control. The CDR3 runs from the conserved cysteine through the conserved F or W. The D gene is left open where the match is weak. Clone size, where shown, is once, few, many, or a class for clones that have expanded.

.,.,TRBV2,TRBJ2-7,CASSGDASYEQYF,TGTGCCAGCAGTGGGGACGCTTCCTACGAGCAGTACTTC
.,TRBD1,TRBV28,TRBJ1-1,CASRTGTGTDEAFF,TGTGCCAGCAGAACCGGGACAGGGACTGATGAAGCTTTCTTT
.,TRBD1,TRBV29-1,TRBJ2-7,CSVQMGTGDHEQYF,TGCAGCGTTCAAATGGGGACAGGGGACCACGAGCAGTACTTC
.,.,TRBV29-1,TRBJ1-2,CSVGSGTNYGYTF,TGCAGCGTTGGATCGGGGACTAACTATGGCTACACCTTC
.,TRBD1,TRBV7-2,TRBJ2-6,CASSPHLQGAAGANVLTF,TGTGCCAGCAGCCCCCACCTACAGGGGGCAGCTGGGGCCAACGTCCTGACTTTC
.,.,TRBV5-4,TRBJ2-7,CASSSSGWDEQYF,TGTGCCAGCAGCTCCTCGGGGTGGGACGAGCAGTACTTC
.,.,TRBV7-9,TRBJ2-7,CASSLRAGPYEQYF,TGTGCCAGCAGCCTGAGGGCCGGACCCTACGAGCAGTACTTC
.,.,TRBV29-1,TRBJ2-5,CSVERGRSGRETQYF,TGCAGCGTTGAAAGGGGGCGGTCGGGGAGGGAGACCCAGTACTTC
.,.,TRBV3-1/TRBV3-2,TRBJ1-5,CASSLRGNQPQHF,TGTGCCAGCAGCCTGAGGGGGAATCAGCCCCAGCATTTT
.,.,TRBV5-1,TRBJ2-3,CASSLAAPGTGRGTDTQYF,TGCGCCAGCAGCTTGGCCGCCCCCGGGACCGGGAGAGGCACAGATACGCAGTATTTT
.,.,TRBV9,TRBJ1-1,CASSVGGDTEAFF,TGTGCCAGCAGCGTAGGAGGGGACACTGAAGCTTTCTTT
.,.,TRBV7-9,TRBJ1-6,CASSLGSNHSPLHF,TGTGCCAGCAGCTTAGGTAGTAATCATTCACCCCTCCACTTT
.,.,TRBV2,TRBJ2-1,CASRFAEQFF,TGTGCCAGCAGGTTCGCTGAGCAGTTCTTC
.,.,TRBV11-3,TRBJ2-1,CASSWTVHNEQFF,TGTGCCAGCAGCTGGACCGTCCACAATGAGCAGTTCTTC
.,.,TRBV28,TRBJ2-7,CASSLKAPYEQYF,TGTGCCAGCAGTTTAAAGGCTCCGTACGAGCAGTACTTC
.,.,TRBV29-1,TRBJ1-2,CSAVVTAYGYTF,TGCAGCGCCGTGGTCACAGCCTATGGCTACACCTTC
.,.,TRBV10-3,TRBJ1-1,CAISEGASVGAGGNTEAFF,TGTGCCATCAGTGAGGGCGCGTCTGTGGGGGCCGGGGGGAACACTGAAGCTTTCTTT
.,TRBD1,TRBV7-6,TRBJ2-7,CASSSNPGQGNEQYF,TGTGCCAGCAGCTCCAACCCGGGACAGGGGAACGAGCAGTACTTC
.,.,TRBV9,TRBJ2-7,CASSYGPSASSYEQYF,TGTGCCAGCAGCTACGGGCCGTCAGCTTCCTCCTACGAGCAGTACTTC
once,.,TRBV10-3,TRBJ1-1,CAISELTGANTEAFF,TGTGCCATCAGTGAGTTGACAGGCGCTAACACTGAAGCTTTCTTT
.,.,TRBV6-5,TRBJ1-5,CASSSRWTDSNQPQHF,TGTGCCAGCAGTTCCCGTTGGACAGATAGCAATCAGCCCCAGCATTTT
.,TRBD1,TRBV6-6,TRBJ1-2,CASRGAGGGLSGGYTF,TGTGCCAGCAGAGGGGCAGGGGGTGGCCTTTCTGGCGGCTACACCTTC
.,TRBD2,TRBV6-5,TRBJ2-3,CASSLAGGGDTQYF,TGTGCCAGCAGTTTAGCGGGGGGTGGAGATACGCAGTATTTT
.,TRBD2,TRBV29-1,TRBJ2-1,CSVRGDSGSRAGEQFF,TGCAGCGTTAGAGGGGATAGCGGGAGTAGGGCGGGTGAGCAGTTCTTC
.,.,TRBV2,TRBJ1-4,CASSERTANEKLFF,TGTGCCAGCAGTGAACGGACTGCTAATGAAAAACTGTTTTTT
.,TRBD1,TRBV10-3,TRBJ2-3,CAIRDGQGNTDTQYF,TGTGCCATCAGGGACGGACAGGGCAACACAGATACGCAGTATTTT
.,.,TRBV7-8,TRBJ1-2,CASSLAVRQARYGYTF,TGTGCCAGCAGCTTAGCAGTTAGGCAGGCTAGGTATGGCTACACCTTC
.,.,TRBV28,TRBJ1-5,CASSQSPQPQHF,TGTGCCAGCAGCCAATCCCCGCAGCCCCAGCATTTT
few,TRBD2,TRBV28,TRBJ2-7,CASSSGLAGEQYF,TGTGCCAGCAGTTCAGGACTAGCGGGGGAGCAGTACTTC
.,.,TRBV2,TRBJ1-6,CASRTTESSYNSPLHF,TGTGCCAGCAGAACTACCGAGAGCTCCTATAATTCACCCCTCCACTTT
.,TRBD2,TRBV24-1,TRBJ2-5,CATSDSSTSVQETQYF,TGTGCCACCAGTGATTCCTCGACTAGCGTACAAGAGACCCAGTACTTC
few,TRBD2,TRBV6-5,TRBJ2-2,CASSSPGLAVTGELFF,TGTGCCAGCAGTTCGCCGGGACTAGCGGTAACCGGGGAGCTGTTTTTT
once,.,TRBV13,TRBJ2-3,CASSLVSGKDTQYF,TGTGCCAGCAGCTTAGTTTCGGGGAAAGATACGCAGTATTTT
.,.,TRBV6-1,TRBJ2-7,CASSEFVGARYEQYF,TGTGCCAGCAGTGAATTTGTGGGGGCTCGGTACGAGCAGTACTTC
.,.,TRBV2,TRBJ2-2,CASSETGPNTGELFF,TGTGCCAGCAGTGAAACGGGACCTAACACCGGGGAGCTGTTTTTT
.,TRBD1,TRBV27,TRBJ2-2,CASSRTGGLAGELFF,TGTGCCAGCAGTCGAACAGGGGGCTTGGCCGGGGAGCTGTTTTTT
.,TRBD1,TRBV9,TRBJ1-6,CASSPQDRDSPLHF,TGTGCCAGCAGCCCTCAAGACAGGGATTCACCCCTCCACTTT
.,TRBD2,TRBV5-1,TRBJ2-4,CASSQLAGVDRIQYF,TGCGCCAGCAGCCAACTAGCGGGGGTGGATCGCATTCAGTACTTC
.,TRBD1,TRBV7-2,TRBJ1-3,CASSSPGGQFSSGNTIYF,TGTGCCAGCAGCTCCCCGGGGGGACAGTTTAGCTCTGGAAACACCATATATTTT
.,.,TRBV29-1,TRBJ2-7,CSVAEGASEQYF,TGCAGCGTGGCGGAGGGGGCTAGCGAGCAGTACTTC
.,.,TRBV5-1,TRBJ1-1,CASSLDLTEAFF,TGCGCCAGCAGCTTGGACCTCACTGAAGCTTTCTTT
.,.,TRBV20-1,TRBJ2-7,CSASPGTEQYF,TGCAGTGCTAGTCCGGGGACCGAGCAGTACTTC
.,.,TRBV18,TRBJ2-5,CASSSPYQETQYF,TGTGCCAGCTCGTCACCGTACCAAGAGACCCAGTACTTC
.,TRBD2,TRBV7-6,TRBJ2-7,CASSLSGSGGWEQYF,TGTGCCAGCAGCTTATCGGGTAGCGGGGGGTGGGAGCAGTACTTC
.,.,TRBV6-5,TRBJ1-5,CASSGRSSNQPQHF,TGTGCCAGCTCGGGACGGAGTAGCAATCAGCCCCAGCATTTT
.,.,TRBV28,TRBJ1-5,CASRPPGGSNQPQHF,TGTGCCAGCAGACCGCCTGGGGGCTCCAATCAGCCCCAGCATTTT
.,TRBD2,TRBV29-1,TRBJ2-3,CSVAREGVYTQYF,TGCAGCGTTGCCCGGGAGGGGGTCTATACGCAGTATTTT